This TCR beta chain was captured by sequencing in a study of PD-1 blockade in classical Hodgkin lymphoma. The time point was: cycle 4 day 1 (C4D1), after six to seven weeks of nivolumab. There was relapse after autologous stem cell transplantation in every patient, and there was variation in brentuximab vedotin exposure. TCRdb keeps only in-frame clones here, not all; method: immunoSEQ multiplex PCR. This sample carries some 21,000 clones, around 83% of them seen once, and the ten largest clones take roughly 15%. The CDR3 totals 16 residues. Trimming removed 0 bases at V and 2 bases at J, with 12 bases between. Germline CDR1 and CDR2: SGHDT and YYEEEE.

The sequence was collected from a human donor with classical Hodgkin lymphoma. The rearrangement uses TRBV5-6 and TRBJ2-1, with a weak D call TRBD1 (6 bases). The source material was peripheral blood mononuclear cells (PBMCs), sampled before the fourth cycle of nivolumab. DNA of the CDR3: TGTGCCAGCAGCTTGGATAGGCAGGGGCCCTACAATGAGCAGTTCTTC. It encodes CASSLDRQGPYNEQFF.